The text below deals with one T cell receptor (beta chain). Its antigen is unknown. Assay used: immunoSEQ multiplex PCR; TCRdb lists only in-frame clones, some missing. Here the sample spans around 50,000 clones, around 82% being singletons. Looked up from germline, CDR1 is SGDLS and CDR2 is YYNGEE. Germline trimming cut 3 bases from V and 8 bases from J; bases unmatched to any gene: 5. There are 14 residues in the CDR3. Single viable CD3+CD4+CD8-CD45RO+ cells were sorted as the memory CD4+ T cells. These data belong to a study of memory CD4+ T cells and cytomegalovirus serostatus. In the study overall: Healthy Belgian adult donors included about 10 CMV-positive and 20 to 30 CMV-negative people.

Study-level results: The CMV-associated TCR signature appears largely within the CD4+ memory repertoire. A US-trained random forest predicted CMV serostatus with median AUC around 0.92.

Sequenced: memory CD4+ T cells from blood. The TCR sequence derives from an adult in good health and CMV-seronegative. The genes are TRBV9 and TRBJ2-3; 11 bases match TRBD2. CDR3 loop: CASSALAGEATQYF. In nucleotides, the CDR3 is TGTGCCAGCAGCGCACTAGCGGGAGAAGCTACGCAGTATTTT. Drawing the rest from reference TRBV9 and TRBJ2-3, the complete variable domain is DSGVTQTPKHLITATGQRVTLRCSPRSGDLSVYWYQQSLDQGLQFLIQYYNGEERAKGNILERFSAQQFPDLHSELNLSSLELGDSALYFCASSALAGEATQYFGPGTRLTVL.